The 5 T cell receptor beta chains reported below all come from one sample, sequenced in a study of blood T cell repertoires in COVID-19. Sequenced by immunoSEQ multiplex PCR; TCRdb stores in-frame clones only, minus some. In the table there are roughly 130,000 clones, approximately 84% of which are singletons. Input material: PBMCs or T cells enriched from blood (not recorded which). These receptors came from a man aged 35 to 55 with acute COVID-19.

This clone was seen just once. The rearrangement joins TRBV5-6 to TRBJ1-2, with TRBD1 matching 8 bases. The trim removed 4 bases at V and 0 bases at J, leaving 11 bases unmatched. The CDR3 is 17 residues long. In germline, CDR1 is SGHDT, CDR2 YYEEEE. The DNA for the CDR3 is TGTGCCAGCAGCCCTCTCAGGGGGCTACTCGCTAACTATGGCTACACCTTC. Translated, it gives CASSPLRGLLANYGYTF.

The J gene is TRBJ2-3, the V gene TRBV7-2; 14 bases are shared with TRBD2. CDR1 and CDR2 (germline): SGHTA, FQGNSA. J gave up 4 bases and V 4 bases, and 7 bases lay outside the gene matches. The CDR3 is 17 amino acids. CDR3 DNA sequence: TGTGCCAGCAGCTCCCGACTAGCGGGGGGGCCGGCAGATACGCAGTATTTT. Protein product: CASSSRLAGGPADTQYF. Using reference TRBV7-2 and TRBJ2-3 for the parts outside the CDR3, the full variable domain is GAGVSQSPSNKVTEKGKDVELRCDPISGHTALYWYRQSLGQGLEFLIYFQGNSAPDKSGLPSDRFSAERTGGSVSTLTIQRTQQEDSAVYLCASSSRLAGGPADTQYFGPGTRLTVL.

The V call is TRBV9, the J call TRBJ2-1; 9 nucleotides agree with TRBD1. The CDR3 runs 15 residues. The germline CDR1 and CDR2 sequences are SGDLS and YYNGEE. J was trimmed by 5 bases and V by 0 bases; bases with no gene match: 3. In DNA form, the CDR3 reads TGTGCCAGCAGCGTAGATGGGACAGGGAACAATGAGCAGTTCTTC. Translation gives CASSVDGTGNNEQFF. The full variable domain, completed using reference TRBV9 and TRBJ2-1, is DSGVTQTPKHLITATGQRVTLRCSPRSGDLSVYWYQQSLDQGLQFLIQYYNGEERAKGNILERFSAQQFPDLHSELNLSSLELGDSALYFCASSVDGTGNNEQFFGPGTRLTVL.

This chain joins TRBV5-6 and TRBJ2-1, with 12 bases identical to TRBD2. V dropped 0 bases and J dropped 8; count of bases not matched to a gene: 9. Germline CDR1 and CDR2: SGHDT and YYEEEE. The CDR3 totals 17 residues. The CDR3 DNA follows: TGTGCCAGCAGCTTGGACTCCTCTAGCGGGAGGGCCTATGAGCAGTTCTTC. Residues: CASSLDSSSGRAYEQFF.

This chain connects TRBV5-1 to TRBJ1-1; D is unresolved. V was clipped by 4 bases and J by 1 base, with 11 bases between them. From germline, CDR1 is SGHRS and CDR2 YFSETQ. The CDR3 covers 14 residues. In nucleotides, the CDR3 is TGCGCCAGCAGCAATCAGGTCGGGAACACTGAAGCTTTCTTT. Protein sequence: CASSNQVGNTEAFF.